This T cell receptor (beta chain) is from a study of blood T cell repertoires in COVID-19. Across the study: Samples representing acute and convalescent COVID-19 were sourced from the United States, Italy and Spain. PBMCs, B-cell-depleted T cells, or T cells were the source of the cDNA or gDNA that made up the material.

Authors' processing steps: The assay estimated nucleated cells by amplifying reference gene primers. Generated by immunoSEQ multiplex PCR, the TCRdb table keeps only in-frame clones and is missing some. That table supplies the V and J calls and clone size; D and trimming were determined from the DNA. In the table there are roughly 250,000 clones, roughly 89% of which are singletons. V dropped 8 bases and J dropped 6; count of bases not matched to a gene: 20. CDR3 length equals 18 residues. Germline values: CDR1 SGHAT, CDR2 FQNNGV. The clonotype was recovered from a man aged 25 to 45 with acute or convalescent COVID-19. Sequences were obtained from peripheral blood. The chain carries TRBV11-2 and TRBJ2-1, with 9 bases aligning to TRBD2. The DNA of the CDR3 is TGTGCCAGCGGATTTCCCATAGCGGGAGTTGTTTCGGGCAATGAGCAGTTCTTC. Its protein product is CASGFPIAGVVSGNEQFF.